Listed below are T cell receptor beta chains from one sample, sequenced in a study of T cells in Graves' hyperthyroidism and ophthalmopathy. A single record per CDR3 protein comes from TCRdb applying MiXCR to the multiplex PCR reads. The sample records approximately 420,000 distinct CDR3 sequences, roughly 13% being singletons. The sample taken for sequencing was blood. Receptor source: a woman aged 18-29 years with Graves' hyperthyroidism. CDR3s include the opening cysteine and the closing phenylalanine or tryptophan. The D gene is left open where the match is weak. The size of a clone is reported for some rows only, either as once, few or many, or as a class for expanded clones.

clone_size: many; j_call: TRBJ2-5; d_call: -; v_call: TRBV19; cdr3_aa: CASSSITLETQYF; cdr3_nt: TGTGCCAGTAGTAGTATAACGCTAGAGACCCAGTACTTC
clone_size: -; j_call: TRBJ2-2; d_call: -; v_call: TRBV5-1; cdr3_aa: CASKEGTTGELFF; cdr3_nt: TGCGCCAGCAAGGAAGGGACCACCGGGGAGCTGTTTTTT
clone_size: -; j_call: TRBJ2-2; d_call: TRBD2; v_call: TRBV7-9; cdr3_aa: CASSLARLAGGSTGELFF; cdr3_nt: TGTGCCAGCAGCTTAGCGCGGCTAGCGGGAGGGTCGACCGGGGAGCTGTTTTTT
clone_size: few; j_call: TRBJ1-1; d_call: -; v_call: TRBV10-2; cdr3_aa: CASTPGNTEAFF; cdr3_nt: TGCGCCAGCACCCCTGGGAACACTGAAGCTTTCTTT
clone_size: many; j_call: TRBJ2-3; d_call: TRBD2; v_call: TRBV3-1; cdr3_aa: CASSQDRLAGVITQYF; cdr3_nt: TGTGCCAGCAGCCAAGACCGACTAGCGGGAGTCATTACGCAGTATTTT
clone_size: -; j_call: TRBJ2-1; d_call: TRBD2; v_call: TRBV2; cdr3_aa: CASSEVAAGRNEQFF; cdr3_nt: TGTGCCAGCAGTGAAGTGGCAGCGGGAAGGAATGAGCAGTTCTTC
clone_size: few; j_call: TRBJ2-1; d_call: TRBD2; v_call: TRBV20-1; cdr3_aa: CSARARREDGREQFF; cdr3_nt: TGCAGTGCTAGGGCTCGGCGGGAGGATGGTCGCGAGCAGTTCTTC
clone_size: -; j_call: TRBJ2-7; d_call: -; v_call: TRBV2; cdr3_aa: CASRDLRGQYF; cdr3_nt: TGTGCCAGCAGAGATCTAAGGGGGCAGTACTTC
clone_size: once; j_call: TRBJ2-7; d_call: TRBD2; v_call: TRBV19; cdr3_aa: CATAGALDEQYF; cdr3_nt: TGTGCCACGGCGGGAGCGCTCGACGAGCAGTACTTC
clone_size: few; j_call: TRBJ2-1; d_call: TRBD2; v_call: TRBV12-3/TRBV12-4; cdr3_aa: CASSLRLAGVTSYNEQFF; cdr3_nt: TGTGCCAGCAGTTTAAGACTAGCGGGAGTTACCTCCTACAATGAGCAGTTCTTC
clone_size: -; j_call: TRBJ2-1; d_call: TRBD1; v_call: TRBV5-1; cdr3_aa: CANSLATGDEQFF; cdr3_nt: TGCGCCAACAGCTTGGCTACAGGGGATGAGCAGTTCTTC
clone_size: -; j_call: TRBJ2-1; d_call: TRBD2; v_call: TRBV7-6; cdr3_aa: CASSLEGAGVSNNEQFF; cdr3_nt: TGTGCCAGCAGCTTAGAGGGCGCGGGAGTGTCAAACAATGAGCAGTTCTTC
clone_size: many; j_call: TRBJ1-5; d_call: -; v_call: TRBV15; cdr3_aa: CATSRPRLDPSGNQPQHF; cdr3_nt: TGTGCCACCAGCAGACCTCGCCTGGACCCCTCGGGCAATCAGCCCCAGCATTTT
clone_size: many; j_call: TRBJ1-1; d_call: TRBD1; v_call: TRBV28; cdr3_aa: CASSLRGGQGGTEAFF; cdr3_nt: TGTGCCAGCAGTTTAAGAGGTGGGCAGGGGGGTACTGAAGCTTTCTTT
clone_size: -; j_call: TRBJ2-6; d_call: -; v_call: TRBV7-6; cdr3_aa: CASSLQAWGALSGANVLTF; cdr3_nt: TGTGCCAGCAGCTTACAGGCTTGGGGGGCGCTATCAGGGGCCAACGTCCTGACTTTC
clone_size: many; j_call: TRBJ2-1; d_call: TRBD2; v_call: TRBV2; cdr3_aa: CASLAGADEQFF; cdr3_nt: TGTGCCAGCCTAGCGGGGGCAGATGAGCAGTTCTTC
clone_size: many; j_call: TRBJ2-5; d_call: TRBD1; v_call: TRBV28; cdr3_aa: CASSRQGQGEVQETQYF; cdr3_nt: TGTGCCAGCAGTCGTCAGGGACAGGGTGAGGTTCAAGAGACCCAGTACTTC
clone_size: -; j_call: TRBJ1-4; d_call: -; v_call: TRBV7-9; cdr3_aa: CASSLVTGEKLFF; cdr3_nt: TGTGCCAGCAGCTTAGTAACAGGCGAAAAACTGTTTTTT
clone_size: -; j_call: TRBJ2-3; d_call: TRBD2; v_call: TRBV6-2/TRBV6-3; cdr3_aa: CASRQAGGDTDTQYF; cdr3_nt: TGTGCCAGCAGACAAGCGGGAGGGGACACAGATACGCAGTATTTT
clone_size: many; j_call: TRBJ2-1; d_call: TRBD2; v_call: TRBV6-2/TRBV6-3; cdr3_aa: CASSSFVDSGTTYNEQFF; cdr3_nt: TGTGCCAGCAGTTCCTTTGTTGATAGCGGGACAACCTACAATGAGCAGTTCTTC
clone_size: -; j_call: TRBJ2-6; d_call: -; v_call: TRBV11-2; cdr3_aa: CASSLAVPGANVLTF; cdr3_nt: TGTGCCAGCAGCTTAGCCGTCCCCGGGGCCAACGTCCTGACTTTC
clone_size: many; j_call: TRBJ2-1; d_call: TRBD2; v_call: TRBV29-1; cdr3_aa: CSALELSRTSRQFF; cdr3_nt: TGCAGCGCCCTAGAACTGTCAAGGACTAGCAGACAGTTCTTC
clone_size: many; j_call: TRBJ1-1; d_call: TRBD1; v_call: TRBV20-1; cdr3_aa: CSAALTGSGEAFF; cdr3_nt: TGCAGTGCCGCCCTGACAGGGAGCGGTGAAGCTTTCTTT
clone_size: few; j_call: TRBJ2-4; d_call: -; v_call: TRBV6-1; cdr3_aa: CASSSIGGNIQYF; cdr3_nt: TGTGCCAGCAGTAGTATCGGGGGAAACATTCAGTACTTC